The rows below give T cell receptor beta chains drawn from one sample of a study of T cells in localized non-small cell lung cancer. Generated by immunoSEQ multiplex PCR, the TCRdb table keeps only in-frame clones and is missing some. The data contain 20,000 to 25,000 clones, around 84% of them singletons. The material was peripheral blood, obtained before any cancer treatment. All receptors derive from a man between 40 and 70 years old with stage I lung adenocarcinoma. CDR3s include the opening cysteine and the closing phenylalanine or tryptophan. D genes are given only for firm matches. A clone size is listed for some rows: how often the clone was seen (once, few, many), or a class if it is expanded.

V,J,D,size,DNA,CDR3
TRBV7-2,TRBJ2-5,.,once,TGTGCCAGCAGCGGCAGGGTATCAGAGACCCAGTACTTC,CASSGRVSETQYF
TRBV20-1,TRBJ2-1,.,.,TGCAGTGCCAAAACAGTCACTGAGCAGTTCTTC,CSAKTVTEQFF
TRBV28,TRBJ1-4,TRBD1,.,TGTGCCAGCAGTTTGGGGTACGGGGACAGGGTTGAAAAACTGTTTTTT,CASSLGYGDRVEKLFF
TRBV2,TRBJ2-7,.,.,TGTGCCAGCAGTGAATTGTTAGGGGGACGAAGCTACGAGCAGTACTTC,CASSELLGGRSYEQYF
TRBV28,TRBJ2-3,.,.,TGTGCCAGCAGTTACGGACAGTACACAGATACGCAGTATTTT,CASSYGQYTDTQYF
TRBV4-3,TRBJ2-1,.,.,TGCGCCAGCAGCCGACGCGGGGCCTACAATGAGCAGTTCTTC,CASSRRGAYNEQFF
TRBV15,TRBJ1-6,TRBD1,.,TGTGCCACCTCTCGGGACAGAAATTCACCCCTCCACTTT,CATSRDRNSPLHF
TRBV2,TRBJ2-5,TRBD2,few,TGTGCCAGCAGCGCCGAGAGCGGGGCTGAAGAGACCCAGTACTTC,CASSAESGAEETQYF
TRBV6-1,TRBJ2-7,.,.,TGTGCCAGCTTTACTAGGACGGTCGAGCAGTACTTC,CASFTRTVEQYF
TRBV5-8,TRBJ1-1,.,.,TGTGCCAGCAGCTTGGGACACAGGGTGACTGAAGCTTTCTTT,CASSLGHRVTEAFF
TRBV29-1,TRBJ2-7,.,once,TGCAGCGTTGCCCAGGGGGCCTCGCGGGAGACCCCCTACGAGCAGTACTTC,CSVAQGASRETPYEQYF
TRBV5-5,TRBJ2-2,.,.,TGTGCCAGCAGCCGAGGGGCAGTATCAAACACCGGGGAGCTGTTTTTT,CASSRGAVSNTGELFF
TRBV9,TRBJ1-4,TRBD1,.,TGTGCCAGCAGCGACGACAAACAGGGGGCGGGTGAAAAACTGTTTTTT,CASSDDKQGAGEKLFF
TRBV29-1,TRBJ2-5,.,once,TGCAGCGGCCGTACAGGGCAAGAGACCCAGTACTTC,CSGRTGQETQYF
TRBV7-3,TRBJ2-5,.,.,TGTGCCAGCAGCTTAAGTGGAAGGGAGACCCAGTACTTC,CASSLSGRETQYF
TRBV18,TRBJ2-3,.,once,TGTGCCAGCTCGACAGGAGATACGCAGTATTTT,CASSTGDTQYF
TRBV7-9,TRBJ2-1,TRBD1,.,TGTGCCAGCAGCTTACATGACAGGGGGCAGTTCTTC,CASSLHDRGQFF